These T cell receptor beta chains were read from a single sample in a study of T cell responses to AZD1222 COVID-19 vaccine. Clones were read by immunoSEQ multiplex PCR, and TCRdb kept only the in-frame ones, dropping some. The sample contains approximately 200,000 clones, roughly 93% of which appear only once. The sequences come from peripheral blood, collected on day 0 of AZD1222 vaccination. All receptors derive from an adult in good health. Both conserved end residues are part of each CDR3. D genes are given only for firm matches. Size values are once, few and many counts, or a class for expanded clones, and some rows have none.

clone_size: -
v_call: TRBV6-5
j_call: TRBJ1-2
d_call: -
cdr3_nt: TGTGCCAGCAGTTATGACCCAGACTATGGCTACACCTTC
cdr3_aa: CASSYDPDYGYTF

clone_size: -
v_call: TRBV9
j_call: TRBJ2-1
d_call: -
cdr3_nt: TGTGCCAGCAGCGAGGGAGGGGGCTTGTCCTACAATGAGCAGTTCTTC
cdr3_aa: CASSEGGGLSYNEQFF

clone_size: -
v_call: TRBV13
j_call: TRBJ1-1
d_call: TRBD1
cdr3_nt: TGTGCCAGCAGCTTAACAGGGGCCACTGAAGCTTTCTTT
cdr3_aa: CASSLTGATEAFF

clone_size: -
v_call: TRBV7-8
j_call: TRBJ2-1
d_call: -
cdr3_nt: TGTGCCAGCAGCTTAGGGGGCGCGGGCTCCTCCTACAATGAGCAGTTCTTC
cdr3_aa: CASSLGGAGSSYNEQFF

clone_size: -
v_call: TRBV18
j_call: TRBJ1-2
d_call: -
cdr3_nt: TGTGCCAGCTTACAACAGGGCGAAAGTAGCTACACCTTC
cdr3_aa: CASLQQGESSYTF

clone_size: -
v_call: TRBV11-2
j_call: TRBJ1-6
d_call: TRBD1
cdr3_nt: TGTGCCAGCAGCTTCGGGACAGGGATAATTAATTCACCCCTCCACTTT
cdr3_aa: CASSFGTGIINSPLHF

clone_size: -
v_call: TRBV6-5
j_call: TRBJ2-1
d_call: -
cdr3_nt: TGTGCCAGTATCTCGAGCTCCTACAATGAGCAGTTCTTC
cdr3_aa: CASISSSYNEQFF

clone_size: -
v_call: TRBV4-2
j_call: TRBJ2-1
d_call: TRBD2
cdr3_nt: TGTGCCAGCAGCCAAGATTCTAGACTAGCGGGAGAGGGTGAGCAGTTCTTC
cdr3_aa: CASSQDSRLAGEGEQFF

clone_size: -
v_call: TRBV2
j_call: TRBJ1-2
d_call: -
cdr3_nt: TGTGCCAGCAGTGACCCCCTCACCAACACGGGTGGCTACACCTTC
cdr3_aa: CASSDPLTNTGGYTF

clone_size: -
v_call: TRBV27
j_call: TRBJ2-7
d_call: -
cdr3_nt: TGTGCCAGCAGTCCTAACGGCCCCTACGAGCAGTACTTC
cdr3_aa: CASSPNGPYEQYF

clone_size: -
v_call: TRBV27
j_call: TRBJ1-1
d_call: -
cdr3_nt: TGTGCCAGCAGTTTACAGGGGCTGAACACTGAAGCTTTCTTT
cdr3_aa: CASSLQGLNTEAFF

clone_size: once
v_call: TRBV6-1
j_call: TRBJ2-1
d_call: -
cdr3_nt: TGTGCCAGCAGTGAAGCCATTGGCAGGGGTTCCTACAATGAGCAGTTCTTC
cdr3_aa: CASSEAIGRGSYNEQFF

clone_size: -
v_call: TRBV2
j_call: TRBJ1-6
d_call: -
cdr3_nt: TGTGCCAACGGACAGCCAAATTCACCCCTCCACTTT
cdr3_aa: CANGQPNSPLHF

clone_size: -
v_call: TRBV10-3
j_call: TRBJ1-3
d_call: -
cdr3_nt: TGTGCCATCAGTGTGGGGGGGGCTGGAAACACCATATATTTT
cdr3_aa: CAISVGGAGNTIYF

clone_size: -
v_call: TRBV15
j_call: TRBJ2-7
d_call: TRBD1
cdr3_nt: TGTGCCACCAGCAGAGAGGGCAGGGGGTACGAGCAGTACTTC
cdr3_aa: CATSREGRGYEQYF

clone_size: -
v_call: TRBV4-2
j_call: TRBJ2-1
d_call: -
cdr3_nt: TGTGCCAGCAGTGGCAATGAGCAGTTCTTC
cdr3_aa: CASSGNEQFF

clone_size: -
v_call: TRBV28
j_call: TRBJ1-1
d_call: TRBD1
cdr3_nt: TGTGCCAGCAGTTCGACAGGGAGGAACACTGAAGCTTTCTTT
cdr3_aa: CASSSTGRNTEAFF

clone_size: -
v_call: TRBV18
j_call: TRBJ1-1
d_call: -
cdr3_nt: TGTGCCAGCTCACCGAGCGGCAGAATGAACACTGAAGCTTTCTTT
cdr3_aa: CASSPSGRMNTEAFF

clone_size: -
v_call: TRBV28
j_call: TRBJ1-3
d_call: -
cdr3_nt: TGTGCCAGCAGTGATACATGGGGATCCGGCAGGGTATTTTCTGGAAACACCATATATTTT
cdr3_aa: CASSDTWGSGRVFSGNTIYF

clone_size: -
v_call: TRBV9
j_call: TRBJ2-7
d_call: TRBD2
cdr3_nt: TGTGCCAGCAGCGTCGGCGGGAGTTCCTACGAGCAGTACTTC
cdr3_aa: CASSVGGSSYEQYF

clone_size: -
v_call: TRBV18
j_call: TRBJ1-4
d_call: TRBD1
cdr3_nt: TGTGCCAGCTCACCCGGACAGGGAGGTGAAAAACTGTTTTTT
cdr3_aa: CASSPGQGGEKLFF

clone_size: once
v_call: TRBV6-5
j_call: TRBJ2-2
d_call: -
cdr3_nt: TGTGCCAGCAGTTACAGTCTCGGGGCCGGGGAGCTGTTTTTT
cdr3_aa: CASSYSLGAGELFF

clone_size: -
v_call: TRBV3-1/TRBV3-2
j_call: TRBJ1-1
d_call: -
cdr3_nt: TGTGCCAGCAGCCAAGATCTACGGAACACTGAAGCTTTCTTT
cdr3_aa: CASSQDLRNTEAFF

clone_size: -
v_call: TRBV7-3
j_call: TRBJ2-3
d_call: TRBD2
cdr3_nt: TGTGCCAGCAGCTTAAGGGCTAGCGGGAGGAAGAATACGCAGTATTTT
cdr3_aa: CASSLRASGRKNTQYF